What follows is one TCR beta chain and its context. The junction does not match germline at one end; this may be a read error. The sample originates from a study of T-cell reconstitution after alpha-beta-depleted transplantation in children. The CDR3 sequence is 13 residues long. The germline V gene has CDR1 MNHEY and CDR2 SVGAGI. Unique molecular identifiers were incorporated when the TCRbeta library was constructed. Each CDR3 protein is one row after TCRdb ran MiXCR on the PCR reads. Of a few hundred thousand distinct CDR3 sequences in the sample, roughly an eighth were seen once. This chain joins TRBV6-5 and TRBJ2-7; possibly TRBD2 for D (5 bases). The sequence was collected from a human donor who donated a stem cell graft to a child with combined immunodeficiency. Here the sequenced sample was PBMCs from the stem cell graft donor, taken from the stem cell graft. CDR3 residues: CASSDSEAYEQYF. The CDR3 DNA reads as TGTGCCAGCAGTGACTCGGAGGCCTACGAGCAGTACTTC.